This TCR beta chain was captured in a study of radiation and T cells in renal cell carcinoma. The study's findings and limits: No pretreatment tumor biopsies were available for baseline clonotypes.

Comments on this clone: Its specificity is unknown.

The repertoire was sequenced with immunoSEQ multiplex PCR; TCRdb's copy has only in-frame clones and lacks some. The sample has some 81,000 clones, around 89% seen once; the top ten hold more than 5.5%. Germline CDR1 is LNHDA and CDR2 is SQIVND (reference sequence). This CDR3 is built from 16 residues. The ends were cut back, 3 bases at V and 0 bases at J, with 9 bases in the middle. Sample time point: blood 4 weeks post-SBRT, at nephrectomy. The treatment denotes: 15 Gy SBRT to primary tumor, nephrectomy 4 weeks later. Nephrectomy followed 15 Gy stereotactic body radiation by 4 weeks. V is TRBV19 and J is TRBJ1-6; the D is unclear. The TCR was taken from a woman in her 70s with renal cell carcinoma. The starting material was blood, obtained from a patient whose treatment included radiotherapy and nephrectomy. The CDR3 bases are TGTGCCAGTAGTATCGACCACAGCTCCTATAATTCACCCCTCCACTTT. Translation gives CASSIDHSSYNSPLHF.